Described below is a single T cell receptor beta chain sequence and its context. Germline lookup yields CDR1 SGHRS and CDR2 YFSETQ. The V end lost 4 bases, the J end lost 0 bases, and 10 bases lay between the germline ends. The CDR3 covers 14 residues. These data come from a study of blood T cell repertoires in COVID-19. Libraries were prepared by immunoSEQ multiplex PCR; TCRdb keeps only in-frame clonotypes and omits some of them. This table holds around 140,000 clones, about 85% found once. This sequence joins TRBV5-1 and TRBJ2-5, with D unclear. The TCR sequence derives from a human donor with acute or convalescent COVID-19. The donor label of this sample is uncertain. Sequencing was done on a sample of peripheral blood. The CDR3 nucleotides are TGCGCCAGCAGCGAATCAGACAACCAAGAGACCCAGTACTTC. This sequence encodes CASSESDNQETQYF.